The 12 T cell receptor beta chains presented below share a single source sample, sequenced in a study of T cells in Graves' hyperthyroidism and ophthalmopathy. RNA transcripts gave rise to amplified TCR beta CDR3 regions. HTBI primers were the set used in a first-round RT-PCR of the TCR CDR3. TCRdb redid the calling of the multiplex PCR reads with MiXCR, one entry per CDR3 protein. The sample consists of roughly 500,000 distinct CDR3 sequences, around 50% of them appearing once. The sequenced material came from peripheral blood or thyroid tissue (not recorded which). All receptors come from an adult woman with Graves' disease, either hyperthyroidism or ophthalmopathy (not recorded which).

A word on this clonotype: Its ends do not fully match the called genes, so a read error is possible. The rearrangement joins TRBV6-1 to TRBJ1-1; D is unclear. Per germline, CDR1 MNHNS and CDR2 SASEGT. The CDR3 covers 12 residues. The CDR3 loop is CASSEMNTETFF. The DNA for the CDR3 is TGTGCCAGCAGTGAAATGAACACTGAAACTTTCTTT.

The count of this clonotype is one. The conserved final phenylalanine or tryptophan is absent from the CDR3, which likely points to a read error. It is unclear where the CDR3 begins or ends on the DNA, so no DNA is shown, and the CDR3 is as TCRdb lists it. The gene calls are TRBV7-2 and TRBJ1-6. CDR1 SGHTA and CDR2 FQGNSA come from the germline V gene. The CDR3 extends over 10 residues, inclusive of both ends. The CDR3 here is CASSLGEVNY.

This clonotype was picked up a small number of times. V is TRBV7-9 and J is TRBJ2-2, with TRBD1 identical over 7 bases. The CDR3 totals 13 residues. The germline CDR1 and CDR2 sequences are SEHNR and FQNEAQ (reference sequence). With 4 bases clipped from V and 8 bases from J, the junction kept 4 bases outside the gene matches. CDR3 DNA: TGTGCCAGCAGCTCTGGGGGACAGGGGGAGCTGTTTTTT. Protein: CASSSGGQGELFF.

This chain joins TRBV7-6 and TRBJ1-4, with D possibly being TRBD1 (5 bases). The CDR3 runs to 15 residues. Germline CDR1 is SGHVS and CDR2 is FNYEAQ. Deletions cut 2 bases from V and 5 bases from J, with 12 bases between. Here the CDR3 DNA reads TGTGCCAGCAGCTTAAGGCTCCGGGGCAATGAAAAACTGTTTTTT. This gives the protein CASSLRLRGNEKLFF.

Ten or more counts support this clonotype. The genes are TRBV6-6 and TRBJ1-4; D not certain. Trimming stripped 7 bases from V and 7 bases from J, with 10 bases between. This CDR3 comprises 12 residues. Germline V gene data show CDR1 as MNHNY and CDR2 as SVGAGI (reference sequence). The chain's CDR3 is CASNAGSEKLFF. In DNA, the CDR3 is TGTGCCAGCAATGCGGGAAGTGAAAAACTGTTTTTT.

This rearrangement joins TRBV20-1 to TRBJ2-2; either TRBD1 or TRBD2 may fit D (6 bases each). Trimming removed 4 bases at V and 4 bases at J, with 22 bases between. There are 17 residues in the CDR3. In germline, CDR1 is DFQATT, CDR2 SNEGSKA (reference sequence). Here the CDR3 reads CSATRTAGLVSTGELFF. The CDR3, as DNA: TGCAGTGCTACCCGGACAGCGGGCCTCGTCAGCACCGGGGAGCTGTTTTTT.

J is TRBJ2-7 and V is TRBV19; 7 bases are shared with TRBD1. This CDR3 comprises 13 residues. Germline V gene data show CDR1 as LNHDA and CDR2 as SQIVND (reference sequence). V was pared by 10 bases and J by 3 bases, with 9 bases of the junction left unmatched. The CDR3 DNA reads TGTGCCACGGCCGGGACAGCCAACTACGAGCAGTACTTC. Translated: CATAGTANYEQYF. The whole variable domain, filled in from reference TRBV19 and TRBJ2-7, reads DGGITQSPKYLFRKEGQNVTLSCEQNLNHDAMYWYRQDPGQGLRLIYYSQIVNDFQKGDIAEGYSVSREKKESFPLTVTSAQKNPTAFYLCATAGTANYEQYFGPGTRLTVT.

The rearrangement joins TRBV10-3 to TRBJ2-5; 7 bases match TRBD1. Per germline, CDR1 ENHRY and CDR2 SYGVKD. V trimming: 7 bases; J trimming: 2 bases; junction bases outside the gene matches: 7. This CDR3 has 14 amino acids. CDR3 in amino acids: CAITAGQEQETQYF. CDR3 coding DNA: TGTGCCATCACCGCAGGACAGGAACAAGAGACCCAGTACTTC.

The CDR3 reads CASSQGGVGEAFF. The CDR3 nucleotides are TGTGCCAGCAGCCAAGGAGGGGTGGGTGAAGCTTTCTTT. The chain is built from TRBV7-3 and TRBJ1-1; weak D call: TRBD1 (5 bases). The CDR3 spans 13 residues. Germline CDR1 and CDR2: SGHTA and FQGTGA. The V and J ends lost 5 bases and 7 bases respectively, with 14 bases between them.

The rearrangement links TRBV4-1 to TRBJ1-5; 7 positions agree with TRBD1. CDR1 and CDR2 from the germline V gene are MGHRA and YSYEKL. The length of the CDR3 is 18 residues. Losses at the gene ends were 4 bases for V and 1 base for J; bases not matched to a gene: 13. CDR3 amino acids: CASSRTNRGLVSNQPQHF. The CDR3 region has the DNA TGCGCCAGCAGCCGCACTAACAGGGGTCTAGTGAGCAATCAGCCCCAGCATTTT.

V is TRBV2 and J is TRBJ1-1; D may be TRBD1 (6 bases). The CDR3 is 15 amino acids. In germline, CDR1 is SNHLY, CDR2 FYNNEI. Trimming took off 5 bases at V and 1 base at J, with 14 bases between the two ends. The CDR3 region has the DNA TGTGCCAGCAGTCCACCGGACAGTTCGAACACTGAAGCTTTCTTT. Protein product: CASSPPDSSNTEAFF.

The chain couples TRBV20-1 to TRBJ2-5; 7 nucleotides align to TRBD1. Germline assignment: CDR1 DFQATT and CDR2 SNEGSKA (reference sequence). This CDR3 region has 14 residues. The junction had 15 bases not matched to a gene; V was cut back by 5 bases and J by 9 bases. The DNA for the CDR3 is TGCAGTGCTCACAGGGGACCGGTCAATCAGCCCCAGTACTTC. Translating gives CSAHRGPVNQPQYF.